Below, 13 T cell receptor beta chains from the same sample are listed, as sequenced in a study of blood T cell repertoires in COVID-19. The method was immunoSEQ multiplex PCR; TCRdb's version includes in-frame clones alone and lacks a portion of them. The table has around 150,000 clones, 80% to 95% seen once. The sample consisted of peripheral blood. The receptor source for this set is a man aged 25-45 years with COVID-19, enrolled during active disease.

V gene TRBV19 combines with J gene TRBJ2-7, with 7 bases fitting TRBD2. The CDR3 extends over 15 amino acids. Germline V CDR1 and CDR2: LNHDA, SQIVND (reference sequence). The V gene end was trimmed by 3 bases and the J gene end by 4 bases; junction bases not matched to a gene: 9. The CDR3 DNA is TGTGCCAGTAGTATTCAGCGGGGAATCCCTTACGAGCAGTACTTC. As protein: CASSIQRGIPYEQYF.

The CDR3 spells CASSYSWTGGSGYTF. The CDR3, as DNA: TGTGCCAGCAGTTACTCATGGACAGGGGGCAGTGGCTACACCTTC. The rearrangement uses TRBV6-5 and TRBJ1-2, with 11 positions matching TRBD1. Trimming at V came to 0 bases and at J to 7 bases, leaving 4 bases not matched to a gene. This CDR3 has 15 amino acids. Germline CDR1 and CDR2: MNHEY and SVGAGI.

The V and J genes are TRBV7-3 and TRBJ2-1, with TRBD2 as a possible D gene (6 bases). The germline CDR1 and CDR2 sequences are SGHTA and FQGTGA. Trimming removed 5 bases at V and 8 bases at J, with 16 bases between. The CDR3 has 14 amino acids. Here the CDR3 DNA reads TGTGCCAGCAGCCAAGGTAGGTCGGGAGATGAGCAGTTCTTC. Its protein is CASSQGRSGDEQFF.

V and J are TRBV2 and TRBJ2-5, with 11 bases aligning to TRBD2. The CDR3 length is 17 residues. J was trimmed by 5 bases and V by 8 bases; bases with no gene match: 16. Looked up from germline, CDR1 is SNHLY and CDR2 is FYNNEI. The CDR3 sequence is CASPVSALAGGGETQYF. DNA for the CDR3: TGTGCCAGCCCGGTTTCCGCCCTAGCGGGGGGCGGGGAGACCCAGTACTTC. The full variable domain, in which reference TRBV2 and TRBJ2-5 provide the parts outside the CDR3, is EPEVTQTPSHQVTQMGQEVILRCVPISNHLYFYWYRQILGQKVEFLVSFYNNEISEKSEIFDDQFSVERPDGSNFTLKIRSTKLEDSAMYFCASPVSALAGGGETQYFGPGTRLLVL.

The chain employs TRBV24-1 and TRBJ2-2; 10 bases line up with TRBD1. The CDR3 totals 15 residues. V gave up 5 bases and J gave up 6 bases; unmatched junction bases: 5. Germline CDR1 KGHDR, CDR2 SFDVKD. CDR3: CATSAPGQGSGELFF. The DNA for the CDR3 is TGTGCCACCAGTGCCCCGGGACAGGGGTCCGGGGAGCTGTTTTTT.

This clone was detected a few times. The J gene is TRBJ1-4, the V gene TRBV4-3; possible D gene TRBD1, 5 bases. Germline CDR1 reads LGHNA; CDR2 reads YSLEER. V lost 1 base and J 5 bases, leaving 17 bases between the germline ends. CDR3 length: 17 residues. This CDR3 reads CASSQGPPGLANEKLFF. The CDR3 DNA is TGCGCCAGCAGCCAAGGCCCCCCGGGACTGGCAAATGAAAAACTGTTTTTT.

The chain is built from TRBV18 and TRBJ2-7, with 7 bases fitting TRBD1. This CDR3 comprises 16 residues. CDR1 and CDR2 from the germline V gene are KGHSH and LQKENI. The ends lost 6 bases at V and 3 bases at J; junction bases unmatched: 14. The CDR3 loop reads CASSHNGRTGNYEQYF. CDR3 in DNA: TGTGCCAGCTCCCATAACGGAAGGACAGGAAACTACGAGCAGTACTTC.

The CDR3 protein is CASSQHPVSYEQYF. The CDR3 DNA reads TGCGCCAGCAGCCAGCACCCGGTTTCCTACGAGCAGTACTTC. The chain recombines TRBV4-1 with TRBJ2-7; D call uncertain. The CDR3 is 14 amino acids. Germline lookup yields CDR1 MGHRA and CDR2 YSYEKL. The V end was cut by 3 bases, the J end by 1 base, with 10 bases between.

The chain carries TRBV18 and TRBJ2-7; 7 bases fit TRBD1. J was trimmed by 2 bases and V by 5 bases; bases with no gene match: 6. CDR1 is KGHSH, CDR2 LQKENI, per germline. CDR3 length equals 14 residues. Here the CDR3 DNA reads TGTGCCAGCTCATCTCCGGGACAGACCTACGAGCAGTACTTC. Translated: CASSSPGQTYEQYF.

The chain recombines TRBV9 with TRBJ2-2; 8 nucleotides agree with TRBD1. The junction had 4 bases not matched to a gene; V was cut back by 5 bases and J by 1 base. The CDR3 covers 15 residues. CDR1 and CDR2 (germline): SGDLS, YYNGEE. In DNA form, the CDR3 reads TGTGCCAGCAGTGCCGGGACAGGGAACACCGGGGAGCTGTTTTTT. Residues: CASSAGTGNTGELFF.

The chain combines TRBV12-3 or TRBV12-4 with TRBJ1-3, with D hard to call. Trimming took off 3 bases at V and 6 bases at J, with 9 bases between the two ends. The CDR3 runs to 13 residues. DNA for the CDR3: TGTGCCAGCAGTTTGTCCGGGGAAAACACCATATATTTT. It encodes CASSLSGENTIYF.

V usage is TRBV28 and J usage is TRBJ1-3; D not resolved. V was trimmed by 6 bases and J by 0 bases, leaving 3 bases between them. Per germline, CDR1 MDHEN and CDR2 SYDVKM. The CDR3 has 12 amino acids. Here the CDR3 reads CASRASGNTIYF. The DNA for the CDR3 is TGTGCCAGCAGGGCCTCTGGAAACACCATATATTTT.

This chain links TRBV24-1 with TRBJ1-2, with D perhaps matching TRBD1 (6 bases). From germline, CDR1 is KGHDR and CDR2 SFDVKD. V lost 6 bases and J lost 3, with 16 bases in between. The CDR3 is 15 amino acids. The CDR3 DNA reads as TGTGCCACCAGTCCTAACAGGGCAGGAGACTATGGCTACACCTTC. This encodes CATSPNRAGDYGYTF.